The T cell receptor beta chain described here comes from a study of blood T cell repertoires in COVID-19. Across the study: Sources were T cells, B-cell-depleted T cells, or PBMCs; the material itself was cDNA or gDNA.

V was pared by 1 base and J by 1 base, with 5 bases between. The germline V gene encodes CDR1 SGHDN and CDR2 FVKESK. This CDR3 contains 15 residues. Authors' data handling: Reference gene primer amplification gave estimated nucleated cell counts. Method: immunoSEQ multiplex PCR; TCRdb's copy keeps in-frame clones and lacks some. V, J and clone size derive from that table, while D and trimming were established from the DNA sequence. The table lists under 85,000 clones, about 81% of them singletons. This receptor was identified in an older man with acute or convalescent COVID-19. The sample taken for sequencing was peripheral blood. The V and J genes are TRBV14 and TRBJ2-6; no definite D call. CDR3 nucleotide sequence: TGTGCCAGCAGCCAAGCAACTTCTGGGGCCAACGTCCTGACTTTC. Amino acid sequence: CASSQATSGANVLTF.